This T cell receptor (beta chain) derives from a study of CD8 T cells in ankylosing spondylitis. CDR1 is DFQATT, CDR2 SNEGSKA, per germline (reference sequence). This CDR3 has 14 residues. This clonotype was picked up a small number of times. Its target is unknown. At one end the junction does not follow the germline gene, possibly because of a read error. Study-wide results and caveats: Clones tied to disease were said to be significantly enriched in matched ankylosing spondylitis synovial fluid. Blood from ankylosing spondylitis patients appeared to carry a characteristic roughly 8-variant TCR beta motif.

Quantitative 5'-RACE with molecular barcodes was used to make the TCR beta libraries. MiXCR was run by TCRdb on the 5' RACE reads, yielding one entry per CDR3 protein. The sample has over 400,000 distinct CDR3 sequences; around 26% are singletons. The source of this sequence is a male donor with ankylosing spondylitis. V is TRBV20-1 and J is TRBJ2-1; 10 bases fit TRBD2. Sequenced sample: blood, either unsorted or a sorted T cell fraction (not recorded which). In DNA form, the CDR3 reads TGCAGTGCTGGAGAAAGCGGGAGGGTCGATGAGCAGTTCTTC. Its protein is CSAGESGRVDEQFF.